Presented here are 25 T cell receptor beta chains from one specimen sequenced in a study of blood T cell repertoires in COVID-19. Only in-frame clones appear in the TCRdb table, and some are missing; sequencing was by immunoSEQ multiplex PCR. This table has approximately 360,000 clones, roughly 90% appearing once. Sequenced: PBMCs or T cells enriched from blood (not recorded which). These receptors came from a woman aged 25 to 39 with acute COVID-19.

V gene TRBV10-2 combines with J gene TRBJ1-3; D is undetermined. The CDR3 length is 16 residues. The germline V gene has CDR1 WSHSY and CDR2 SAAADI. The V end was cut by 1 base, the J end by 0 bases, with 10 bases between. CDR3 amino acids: CASSEFGYFSGNTIYF. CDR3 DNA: TGCGCCAGCAGTGAGTTTGGTTACTTCTCTGGAAACACCATATATTTT.

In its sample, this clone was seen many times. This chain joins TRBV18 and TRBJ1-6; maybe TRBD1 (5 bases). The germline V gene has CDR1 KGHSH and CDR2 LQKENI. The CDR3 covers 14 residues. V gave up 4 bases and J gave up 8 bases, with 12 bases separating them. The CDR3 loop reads CASSRSGKDSPLHF. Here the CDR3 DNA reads TGTGCCAGCTCACGGTCAGGGAAGGATTCACCCCTCCACTTT.

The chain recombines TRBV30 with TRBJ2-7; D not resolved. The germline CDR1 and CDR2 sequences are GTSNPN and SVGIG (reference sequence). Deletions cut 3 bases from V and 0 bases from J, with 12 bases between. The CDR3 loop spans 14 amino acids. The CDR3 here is CAWSGRLGSYEQYF. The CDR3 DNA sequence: TGTGCCTGGAGCGGTAGACTGGGCTCCTACGAGCAGTACTTC. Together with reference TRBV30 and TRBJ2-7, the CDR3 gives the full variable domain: SQTIHQWPATLVQPVGSPLSLECTVEGTSNPNLYWYRQAAGRGLQLLFYSVGIGQISSEVPQNLSASRPQDRQFILSSKKLLLSDSGFYLCAWSGRLGSYEQYFGPGTRLTVT.

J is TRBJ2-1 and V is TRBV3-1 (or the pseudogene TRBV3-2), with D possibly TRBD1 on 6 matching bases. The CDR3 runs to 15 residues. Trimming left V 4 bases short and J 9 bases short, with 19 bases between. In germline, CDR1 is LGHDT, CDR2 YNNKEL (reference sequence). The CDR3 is CASSLNTGRLSEQFF. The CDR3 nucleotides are TGTGCCAGCAGCCTAAACACAGGGCGTCTTAGTGAGCAGTTCTTC.

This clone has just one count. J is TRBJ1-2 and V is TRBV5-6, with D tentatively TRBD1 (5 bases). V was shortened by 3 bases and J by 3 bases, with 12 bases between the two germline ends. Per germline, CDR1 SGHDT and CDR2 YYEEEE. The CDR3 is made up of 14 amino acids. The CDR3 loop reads CASSSRDFYYGYTF. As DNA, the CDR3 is TGTGCCAGCAGCTCGAGGGACTTTTACTATGGCTACACCTTC.

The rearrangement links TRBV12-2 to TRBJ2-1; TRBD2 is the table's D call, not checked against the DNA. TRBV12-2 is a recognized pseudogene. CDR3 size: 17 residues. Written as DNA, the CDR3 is TGTGCAAGTCGCTTAGCGGGACTAGCGGGGAGTTACAATGAGCAGTTCTTC. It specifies CASRLAGLAGSYNEQFF.

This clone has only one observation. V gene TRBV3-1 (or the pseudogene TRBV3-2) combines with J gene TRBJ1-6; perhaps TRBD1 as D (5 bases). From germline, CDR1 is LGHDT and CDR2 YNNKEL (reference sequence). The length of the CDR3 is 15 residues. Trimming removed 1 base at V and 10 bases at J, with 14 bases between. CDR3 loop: CASSQGQWSNSPLHF. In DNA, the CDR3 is TGTGCCAGCAGCCAAGGACAGTGGAGTAACTCACCCCTCCACTTT.

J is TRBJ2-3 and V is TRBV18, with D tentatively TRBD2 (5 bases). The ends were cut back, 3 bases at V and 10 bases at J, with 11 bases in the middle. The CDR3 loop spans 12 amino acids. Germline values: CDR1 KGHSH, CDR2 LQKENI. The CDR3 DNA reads TGTGCCAGCTCACCTGGGGAGAGAGCGCAGTATTTT. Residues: CASSPGERAQYF.

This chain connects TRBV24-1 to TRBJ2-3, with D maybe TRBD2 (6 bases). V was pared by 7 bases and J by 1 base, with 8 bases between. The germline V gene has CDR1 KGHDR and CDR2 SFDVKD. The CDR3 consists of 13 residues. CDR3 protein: CATRGGGTDTQYF. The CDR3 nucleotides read TGTGCCACCAGGGGAGGAGGCACAGATACGCAGTATTTT.

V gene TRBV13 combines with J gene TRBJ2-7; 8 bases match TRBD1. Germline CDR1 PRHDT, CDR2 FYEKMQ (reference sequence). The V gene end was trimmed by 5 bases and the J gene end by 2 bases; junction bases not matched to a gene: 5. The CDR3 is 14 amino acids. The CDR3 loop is CASSQRTGTYEQYF. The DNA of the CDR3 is TGTGCCAGCAGCCAGAGGACAGGGACCTACGAGCAGTACTTC.

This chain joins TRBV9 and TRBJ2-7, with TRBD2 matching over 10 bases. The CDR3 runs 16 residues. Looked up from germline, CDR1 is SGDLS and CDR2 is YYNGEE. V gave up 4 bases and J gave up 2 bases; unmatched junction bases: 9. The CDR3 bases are TGTGCCAGCAGCCCTCGTCTAGCGGGGGCCACCTACGAGCAGTACTTC. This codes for CASSPRLAGATYEQYF.

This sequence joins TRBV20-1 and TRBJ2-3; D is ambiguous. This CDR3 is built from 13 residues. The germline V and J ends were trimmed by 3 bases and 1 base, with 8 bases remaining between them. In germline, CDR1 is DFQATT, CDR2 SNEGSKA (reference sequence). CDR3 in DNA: TGCAGTGCTAGTTTTCGGGGCACAGATACGCAGTATTTT. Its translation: CSASFRGTDTQYF.

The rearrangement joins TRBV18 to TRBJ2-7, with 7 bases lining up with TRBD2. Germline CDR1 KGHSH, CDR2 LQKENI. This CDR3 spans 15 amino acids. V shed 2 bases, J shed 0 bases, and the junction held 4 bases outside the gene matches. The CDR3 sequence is CASSPGLVGSYEQYF. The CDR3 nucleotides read TGTGCCAGCTCACCAGGACTAGTGGGCTCCTACGAGCAGTACTTC.

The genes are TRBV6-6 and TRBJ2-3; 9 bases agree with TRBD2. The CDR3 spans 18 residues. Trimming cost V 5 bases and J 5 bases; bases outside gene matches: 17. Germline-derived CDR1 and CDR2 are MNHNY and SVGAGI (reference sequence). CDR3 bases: TGTGCCAGCAGTCGCACCGCCTCCGGGACTAGCAGACTAGATACGCAGTATTTT. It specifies CASSRTASGTSRLDTQYF.

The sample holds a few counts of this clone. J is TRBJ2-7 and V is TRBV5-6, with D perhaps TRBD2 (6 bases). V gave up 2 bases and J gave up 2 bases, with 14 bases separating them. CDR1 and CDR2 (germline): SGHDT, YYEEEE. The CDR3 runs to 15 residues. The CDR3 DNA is TGTGCCAGCAGCTTTGCTAGCGTGAGGGCCTACGAGCAGTACTTC. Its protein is CASSFASVRAYEQYF.

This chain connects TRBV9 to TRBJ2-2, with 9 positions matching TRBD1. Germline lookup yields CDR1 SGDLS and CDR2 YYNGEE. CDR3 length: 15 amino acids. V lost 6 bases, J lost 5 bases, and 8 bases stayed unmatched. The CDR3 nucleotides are TGTGCCAGCACAGACCGGGACAGGGTGACCGGGGAGCTGTTTTTT. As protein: CASTDRDRVTGELFF.

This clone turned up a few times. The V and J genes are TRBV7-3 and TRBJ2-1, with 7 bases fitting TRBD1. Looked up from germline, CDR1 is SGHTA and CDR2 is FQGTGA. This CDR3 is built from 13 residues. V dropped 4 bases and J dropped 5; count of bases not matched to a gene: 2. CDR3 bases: TGTGCCAGCAGCTCAGACAGGGACAATGAGCAGTTCTTC. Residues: CASSSDRDNEQFF.

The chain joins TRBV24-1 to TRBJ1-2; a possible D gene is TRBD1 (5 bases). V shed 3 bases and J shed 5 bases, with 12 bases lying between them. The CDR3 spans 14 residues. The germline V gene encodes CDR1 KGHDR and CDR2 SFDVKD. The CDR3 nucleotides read TGTGCCACCAGTGATACAGGCCTTCCTTATGGCTACACCTTC. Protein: CATSDTGLPYGYTF.

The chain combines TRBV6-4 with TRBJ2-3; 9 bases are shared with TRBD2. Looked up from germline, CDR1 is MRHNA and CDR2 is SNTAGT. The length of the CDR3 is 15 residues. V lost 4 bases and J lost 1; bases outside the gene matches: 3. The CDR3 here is CASSASSGGTDTQYF. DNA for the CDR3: TGTGCCAGCAGTGCCTCTAGCGGGGGCACAGATACGCAGTATTTT.

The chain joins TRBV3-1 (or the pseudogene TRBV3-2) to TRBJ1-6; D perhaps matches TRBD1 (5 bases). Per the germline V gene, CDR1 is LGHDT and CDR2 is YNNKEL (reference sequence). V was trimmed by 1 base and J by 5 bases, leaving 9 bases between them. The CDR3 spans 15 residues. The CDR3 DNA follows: TGTGCCAGCAGCCAAGGACAGAAAAATAATTCACCCCTCCACTTT. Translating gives CASSQGQKNNSPLHF.

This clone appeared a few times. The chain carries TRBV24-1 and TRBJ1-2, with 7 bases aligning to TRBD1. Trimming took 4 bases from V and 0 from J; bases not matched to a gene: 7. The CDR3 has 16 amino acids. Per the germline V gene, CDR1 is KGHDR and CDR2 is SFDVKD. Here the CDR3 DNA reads TGTGCCACCAGTGACCCAGGGACAGAGACTAACTATGGCTACACCTTC. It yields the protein CATSDPGTETNYGYTF.

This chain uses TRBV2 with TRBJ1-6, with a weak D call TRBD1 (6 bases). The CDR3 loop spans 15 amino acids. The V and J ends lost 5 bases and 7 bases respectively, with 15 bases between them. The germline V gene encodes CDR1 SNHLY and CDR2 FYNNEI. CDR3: CASSPTPGANSPLHF. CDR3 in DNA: TGTGCCAGCAGTCCGACGCCAGGGGCCAATTCACCCCTCCACTTT.

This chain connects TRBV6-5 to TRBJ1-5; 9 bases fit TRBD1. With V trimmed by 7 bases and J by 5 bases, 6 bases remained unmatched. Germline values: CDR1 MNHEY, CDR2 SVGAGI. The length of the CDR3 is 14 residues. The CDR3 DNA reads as TGTGCCAGCATGAACAGGGGGCGCGATCAGCCCCAGCATTTT. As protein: CASMNRGRDQPQHF.

CDR3 nucleotides: TGTGCCAGCAGCTTGAACAGGAACACTGAAGCTTTCTTT. Translated, it gives CASSLNRNTEAFF. The V and J genes are TRBV11-3 and TRBJ1-1, with unresolved D. V lost 3 bases to trimming and J lost 1 base, with 6 bases between them. Germline values: CDR1 SGHNT, CDR2 YENEEA. CDR3 length: 13 residues.

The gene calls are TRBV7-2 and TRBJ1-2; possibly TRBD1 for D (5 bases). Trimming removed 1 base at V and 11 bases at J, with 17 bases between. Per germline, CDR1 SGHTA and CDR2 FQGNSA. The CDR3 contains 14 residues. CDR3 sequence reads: CASSLGGDVRSYTF. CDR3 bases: TGTGCCAGCAGCTTAGGCGGGGACGTACGTTCTTACACCTTC.